This TCR beta chain was documented in a study of monozygotic twins with inflammatory bowel disease. Each donor supplied about 2.5 ml of blood. TCRalpha and TCRbeta cDNA went through two nested PCRs of approximately 16 and 10 cycles. TCRdb re-called the 5' RACE reads, yielding one record per CDR3 amino acid sequence without DNA. The sample table includes more than 300,000 distinct CDR3 sequences. CDR3 length equals 15 residues. The V gene's germline CDR1 is SSHAT and CDR2 FNYEAQ (reference sequence). The sample was blood. The J gene is TRBJ2-2, the V gene TRBV7-7; with no DNA, the TCRdb D assignment of TRBD2 cannot be verified. The TCR was taken from a human donor with ulcerative colitis or Crohn's disease, or a healthy co-twin of an affected twin (not recorded which). CDR3 sequence: CASRRGGSDTGELFF.